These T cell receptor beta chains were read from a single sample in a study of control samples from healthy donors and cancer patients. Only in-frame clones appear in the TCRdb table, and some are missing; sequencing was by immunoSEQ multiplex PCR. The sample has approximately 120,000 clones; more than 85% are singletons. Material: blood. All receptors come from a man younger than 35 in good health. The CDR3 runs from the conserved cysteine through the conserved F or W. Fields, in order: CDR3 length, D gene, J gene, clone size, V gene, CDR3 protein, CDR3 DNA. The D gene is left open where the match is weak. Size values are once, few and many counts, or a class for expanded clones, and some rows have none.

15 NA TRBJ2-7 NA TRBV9 CASSVALGGTYEQYF TGTGCCAGCAGCGTCGCTCTAGGAGGTACCTACGAGCAGTACTTC
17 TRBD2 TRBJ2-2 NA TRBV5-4 CASSLLLAGTDTGELFF TGTGCCAGCAGCTTGCTCCTAGCGGGCACCGACACCGGGGAGCTGTTTTTT
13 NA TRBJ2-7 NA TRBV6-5 CATSVTSRDEQYF TGTGCCACCTCCGTAACGTCTAGGGACGAGCAGTACTTC
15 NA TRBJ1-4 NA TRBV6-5 CASTRGTIQGEKLFF TGTGCCAGCACCCGCGGGACAATCCAAGGCGAAAAACTGTTTTTT
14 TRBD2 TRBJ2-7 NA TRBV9 CASSVGPGGDEQYF TGTGCCAGCAGCGTAGGGCCCGGGGGGGACGAGCAGTACTTC
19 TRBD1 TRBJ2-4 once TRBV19 CASSLERTGALSAKNIQYF TGTGCCAGTAGTCTTGAACGGACAGGGGCCCTCAGTGCCAAAAACATTCAGTACTTC
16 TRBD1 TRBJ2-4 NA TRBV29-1 CSVIFIQGSPENIQYF TGCAGCGTGATCTTTATACAGGGGTCCCCCGAAAACATTCAGTACTTC
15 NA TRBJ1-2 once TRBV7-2 CASSQNGRANYGYTF TGTGCCAGCAGCCAAAACGGACGGGCTAACTATGGCTACACCTTC
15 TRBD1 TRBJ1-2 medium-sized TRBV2 CASSNTGGASAGYTF TGTGCCAGCAGTAATACAGGGGGCGCGTCTGCTGGCTACACCTTC
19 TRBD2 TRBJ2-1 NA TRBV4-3 CASSQDSSASGSSYNEQFF TGCGCCAGCAGCCAAGATTCGTCCGCTAGCGGGAGCTCCTACAATGAGCAGTTCTTC
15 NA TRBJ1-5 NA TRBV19 CASSISPRGDQPQHF TGTGCCAGTAGTATATCTCCCAGGGGCGATCAGCCCCAGCATTTT
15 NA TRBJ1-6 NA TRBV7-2 CASSLEGGIRSPLHF TGTGCCAGCAGCTTAGAAGGGGGAATAAGGTCACCCCTCCACTTT
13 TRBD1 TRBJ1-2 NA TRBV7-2 CASSSDRAGGYTF TGTGCCAGCAGCTCCGACAGGGCTGGGGGCTACACCTTC